The clone carrying this T cell receptor (beta chain) was seen a single time. This sample was taken from a study of blood T cell repertoires in COVID-19. On the study more broadly: Some COVID-19 samples were acute and others convalescent; all came from the United States, Italy and Spain. The analysed material was cDNA or gDNA that came from T cells, B-cell-depleted T cells, or PBMCs.

Original handling: Estimates of nucleated cell counts were drawn from the amplification of reference gene primers. Measured with immunoSEQ multiplex PCR; TCRdb has only the in-frame clones, and not every one. V and J calls and clone size follow that table, whereas D and trimming were derived from the DNA. The sample lists over 110,000 clones, around 80% occurring once. Unmatched junction bases numbered 16, after V lost 5 bases and J lost 7 bases. The CDR3 extends over 18 amino acids. The germline V gene encodes CDR1 SEHNR and CDR2 FQNEAQ (reference sequence). The sample consisted of peripheral blood. The V gene is TRBV7-9, the J gene TRBJ2-1, with TRBD2 matching over 11 bases. The TCR originated in a man between 65 and 80 years old who had recovered from COVID-19. As DNA, the CDR3 is TGTGCCAGCAGCCGTGGCTTGGCTAGCGGGAGGCTGGCGAATGAGCAGTTCTTC. This codes for CASSRGLASGRLANEQFF. The full variable domain, in which reference TRBV7-9 and TRBJ2-1 provide the parts outside the CDR3, is DTGVSQNPRHKITKRGQNVTFRCDPISEHNRLYWYRQTLGQGPEFLTYFQNEAQLEKSRLLSDRFSAERPKGSFSTLEIQRTEQGDSAMYLCASSRGLASGRLANEQFFGPGTRLTVL.